These 24 T cell receptor beta chains came from one sample sequenced in a study of graft-versus-host responses after intestinal transplantation. Their target antigens are unknown. The method was immunoSEQ multiplex PCR; TCRdb's version includes in-frame clones alone and lacks a portion of them. The sample lists more than 70,000 clones; around 93% were seen once. Here the sequenced sample was unstimulated CD8+ T cells sorted from spleen or lymph node cells, taken before transplant. The receptor set was obtained from a human donor who was the organ donor for an intestinal transplant.

The chain recombines TRBV6-5 with TRBJ1-2; 7 positions agree with TRBD1. This CDR3 spans 14 amino acids. J was trimmed by 8 bases and V by 4 bases; bases with no gene match: 10. Germline CDR1 reads MNHEY; CDR2 reads SVGAGI. The CDR3 DNA follows: TGTGCCAGCAGTTCCGGGACAGCACGATGGGGCTACACCTTC. This codes for CASSSGTARWGYTF.

This rearrangement joins TRBV4-1 to TRBJ1-2; the D is unclear. The CDR3 covers 12 residues. The germline V gene has CDR1 MGHRA and CDR2 YSYEKL. V gave up 1 base and J gave up 8 bases, with 8 bases separating them. CDR3 nucleotide sequence: TGCGCCAGCAGCCAAGTCGGGTGGGGCTACACCTTC. This gives the protein CASSQVGWGYTF.

This rearrangement joins TRBV11-3 to TRBJ2-2; TRBD1 agrees at 11 bases. The length of the CDR3 is 17 residues. V lost 5 bases and J lost 5; bases outside the gene matches: 10. The germline gives CDR1 SGHNT, CDR2 YENEEA. In DNA form, the CDR3 reads TGTGCCAGCAGCACCCGGACAGGGGGCTTGAGTACCGGGGAGCTGTTTTTT. It is translated as CASSTRTGGLSTGELFF.

This clone has a single count. V gene TRBV6-5 combines with J gene TRBJ2-3; 8 bases are a match to TRBD1. Per germline, CDR1 MNHEY and CDR2 SVGAGI. This CDR3 region has 15 residues. Germline trimming cut 5 bases from V and 2 bases from J; bases unmatched to any gene: 6. The CDR3 region has the DNA TGTGCCAGCAGTCTTACAGGGGGGACCACAGATACGCAGTATTTT. Protein product: CASSLTGGTTDTQYF.

This clone has only one observation. The genes are TRBV9 and TRBJ1-1; D is unresolved. Germline V lookup: CDR1 SGDLS, CDR2 YYNGEE. Trimming removed 0 bases at V and 1 base at J, with 19 bases between. The CDR3 has 18 amino acids. The CDR3 here is CASSVDWAPGLQNTEAFF. For the CDR3, the DNA is TGTGCCAGCAGCGTAGACTGGGCACCCGGACTACAGAACACTGAAGCTTTCTTT.

The V and J genes are TRBV4-1 and TRBJ2-1; maybe TRBD1 (5 bases). Trimming stripped 0 bases from V and 9 bases from J, with 15 bases between. The germline CDR1 and CDR2 sequences are MGHRA and YSYEKL. This CDR3 has 15 residues. In DNA, the CDR3 is TGCGCCAGCAGCCAAGATCAGGGCGTTTTGAGTGAGCAGTTCTTC. It specifies CASSQDQGVLSEQFF.

The chain uses TRBV7-3 and TRBJ2-1, with D tentatively TRBD2 (5 bases). Germline V gene lookup returns CDR1 SGHTA and CDR2 FQGTGA. The CDR3 covers 16 residues. Trimming shortened V by 2 bases and J by 10 bases, and 21 bases separated the two germline ends. CDR3 in DNA: TGTGCCAGCAGCTTACGTCCATGGGGAGATACCTCCGAGCAGTTCTTC. This encodes CASSLRPWGDTSEQFF.

This chain connects TRBV28 to TRBJ1-1, with TRBD1 as a possible D gene (5 bases). This CDR3 is built from 12 residues. Germline V CDR1 and CDR2: MDHEN, SYDVKM. V gave up 5 bases and J gave up 8 bases, with 12 bases separating them. The CDR3 nucleotides read TGTGCCAGCAGTCCACCAGGGATCGAAGCTTTCTTT. Translated, it gives CASSPPGIEAFF.

This clone came up once. The chain couples TRBV2 to TRBJ2-3; tentative D call: TRBD1 (5 bases). The V gene's germline CDR1 is SNHLY and CDR2 FYNNEI. The CDR3 is 18 amino acids. The V and J ends lost 8 bases and 2 bases respectively, with 26 bases between them. CDR3 DNA sequence: TGTGCCAGCCTGCAGCAAGGCGGTCTCACAGGAATCACAGATACGCAGTATTTT. This sequence encodes CASLQQGGLTGITDTQYF.

The chain links TRBV29-1 to TRBJ2-1; D is undetermined. The V and J ends lost 2 bases and 0 bases respectively, with 14 bases between them. The CDR3 covers 16 residues. Germline loops: CDR1 SQVTM, CDR2 ANQGSEA. In nucleotides, the CDR3 is TGCAGCGTTGAATCAGTAACGATCCGCTCCTACAATGAGCAGTTCTTC. As protein: CSVESVTIRSYNEQFF.

V is TRBV30 and J is TRBJ1-1; D unclear. Between the trimmed V and J ends, which lost 1 base and 0 bases, there was a span of 12 bases. The CDR3 is 15 residues long. Per germline, CDR1 GTSNPN and CDR2 SVGIG (reference sequence). The CDR3 bases are TGTGCCTGGAGTGAACCAGGCAGCTTGAACACTGAAGCTTTCTTT. It specifies CAWSEPGSLNTEAFF. Full variable domain (outside the CDR3, taken from reference TRBV30 and TRBJ1-1): SQTIHQWPATLVQPVGSPLSLECTVEGTSNPNLYWYRQAAGRGLQLLFYSVGIGQISSEVPQNLSASRPQDRQFILSSKKLLLSDSGFYLCAWSEPGSLNTEAFFGQGTRLTVV.

The genes are TRBV25-1 and TRBJ2-3; 9 bases are a match to TRBD2. V was pared by 3 bases and J by 3 bases, with 7 bases of the junction left unmatched. Looked up from germline, CDR1 is MGHDK and CDR2 is SYGVNS. The length of the CDR3 is 16 residues. This CDR3 reads CASSDGLALGTDTQYF. As DNA, the CDR3 is TGTGCCAGCAGTGACGGACTAGCGCTCGGGACAGATACGCAGTATTTT.

The chain couples TRBV27 to TRBJ1-1, with D unresolved. Germline loops: CDR1 MNHEY, CDR2 SMNVEV (reference sequence). The V end lost 1 base, the J end lost 3 bases, and 9 bases lay between the germline ends. The CDR3 is 14 amino acids. CDR3 in DNA: TGTGCCAGCAGTTTATATAGGGAGGACACTGAAGCTTTCTTT. Translated, it gives CASSLYREDTEAFF.

The rearrangement links TRBV11-1 to TRBJ2-3; D is unclear. This CDR3 has 17 amino acids. CDR1 is SGHAT, CDR2 FQDESV, per germline (reference sequence). The V and J ends lost 1 base and 2 bases respectively, with 16 bases between them. CDR3 nucleotides: TGTGCCAGCAGCTTAGGTTTATGGTCGGCGGCCACAGATACGCAGTATTTT. Protein product: CASSLGLWSAATDTQYF.

This clone was picked up one time. The gene calls are TRBV30 and TRBJ1-5, with 9 bases lining up with TRBD1. This CDR3 has 15 amino acids. From germline, CDR1 is GTSNPN and CDR2 SVGIG (reference sequence). The CDR3 here is CAGQGPAGGNQPQHF. Here the CDR3 DNA reads TGTGCTGGACAGGGGCCAGCGGGAGGCAATCAGCCCCAGCATTTT.

This chain connects TRBV9 to TRBJ2-1, with 7 bases matching TRBD1. This CDR3 is built from 12 residues. Germline V gene sequence: CDR1 SGDLS, CDR2 YYNGEE. The V and J ends lost 3 bases and 9 bases, in that order; junction bases with no gene match: 3. DNA for the CDR3: TGTGCCAGCAGCGACAACAGGGGTGAGCAGTTCTTC. This encodes CASSDNRGEQFF.

This CDR3 reads CASNGGFEAFF. CDR3 DNA: TGTGCCAGCAACGGCGGTTTTGAAGCTTTCTTT. The chain carries TRBV2 and TRBJ1-1, with D unclear. This CDR3 is 11 amino acids long. V dropped 7 bases and J dropped 7 bases, with 10 bases sitting between them. Germline lookup yields CDR1 SNHLY and CDR2 FYNNEI.

The chain employs TRBV9 and TRBJ1-2, with a tentative D call TRBD1 (5 bases). Trimming pared 7 bases from V and 8 bases from J, leaving 15 bases between. The germline CDR1 and CDR2 sequences are SGDLS and YYNGEE. This CDR3 comprises 12 residues. The CDR3 DNA reads as TGTGCCAGCGGGGCGCCAGGTGCGGGCTACACCTTC. Its protein product is CASGAPGAGYTF.

The chain recombines TRBV29-1 with TRBJ2-3; 7 bases match TRBD1. Losses at the gene ends were 6 bases for V and 15 bases for J; bases not matched to a gene: 12. This CDR3 is 11 amino acids long. Germline CDR1 SQVTM, CDR2 ANQGSEA. The CDR3 is CSVPTQGVFYF. The CDR3, as DNA: TGCAGCGTCCCCACTCAGGGGGTCTTTTATTTT.

The chain has TRBV18 and TRBJ2-3; the match to TRBD2 covers 8 bases. The ends lost 3 bases at V and 0 bases at J; junction bases unmatched: 8. The CDR3 length is 17 residues. CDR1 KGHSH and CDR2 LQKENI come from the germline V gene. The CDR3, as DNA: TGTGCCAGCTCACCCGGACTAGCACGAACTAGCACAGATACGCAGTATTTT. Translation gives CASSPGLARTSTDTQYF. The variable domain in full, with the rest retrieved from reference TRBV18 and TRBJ2-3, is NAGVMQNPRHLVRRRGQEARLRCSPMKGHSHVYWYRQLPEEGLKFMVYLQKENIIDESGMPKERFSAEFPKEGPSILRIQQVVRGDSAAYFCASSPGLARTSTDTQYFGPGTRLTVL.

The gene calls are TRBV27 and TRBJ1-1; D is undetermined. Looked up from germline, CDR1 is MNHEY and CDR2 is SMNVEV (reference sequence). V lost 3 bases and J lost 4, with 15 bases in between. This CDR3 has 15 residues. The CDR3 here is CASSFDPLPGTEAFF. The CDR3 DNA sequence: TGTGCCAGCAGTTTTGACCCCCTCCCGGGCACTGAAGCTTTCTTT.

V and J are TRBV5-1 and TRBJ1-1; 7 bases map to TRBD1. The ends lost 0 bases at V and 0 bases at J; junction bases unmatched: 5. The CDR3 consists of 16 residues. Per the germline V gene, CDR1 is SGHRS and CDR2 is YFSETQ. The CDR3 bases are TGCGCCAGCAGCTTGGACGGGACAGACATGAACACTGAAGCTTTCTTT. This codes for CASSLDGTDMNTEAFF. The full variable domain, its missing parts supplied by reference TRBV5-1 and TRBJ1-1, is KAGVTQTPRYLIKTRGQQVTLSCSPISGHRSVSWYQQTPGQGLQFLFEYFSETQRNKGNFPGRFSGRQFSNSRSEMNVSTLELGDSALYLCASSLDGTDMNTEAFFGQGTRLTVV.

This chain joins TRBV6-6 and TRBJ1-1; weak D call: TRBD1 (6 bases). The length of the CDR3 is 12 residues. V dropped 8 bases and J dropped 5 bases, with 12 bases sitting between them. Germline V lookup: CDR1 MNHNY, CDR2 SVGAGI (reference sequence). DNA for the CDR3: TGTGCCAGCTATCAGGGGAGTACTGAAGCTTTCTTT. Encoded protein: CASYQGSTEAFF.

The V and J genes are TRBV4-3 and TRBJ2-5; TRBD2 aligns across 9 bases. The CDR3 extends over 18 amino acids. Losses at the gene ends were 1 base for V and 5 bases for J; bases not matched to a gene: 14. Germline V gene sequence: CDR1 LGHNA, CDR2 YSLEER. CDR3 sequence: CASSQGSAPSGGWETQYF. Written as DNA, the CDR3 is TGCGCCAGCAGCCAAGGCAGTGCACCGAGCGGGGGGTGGGAGACCCAGTACTTC.